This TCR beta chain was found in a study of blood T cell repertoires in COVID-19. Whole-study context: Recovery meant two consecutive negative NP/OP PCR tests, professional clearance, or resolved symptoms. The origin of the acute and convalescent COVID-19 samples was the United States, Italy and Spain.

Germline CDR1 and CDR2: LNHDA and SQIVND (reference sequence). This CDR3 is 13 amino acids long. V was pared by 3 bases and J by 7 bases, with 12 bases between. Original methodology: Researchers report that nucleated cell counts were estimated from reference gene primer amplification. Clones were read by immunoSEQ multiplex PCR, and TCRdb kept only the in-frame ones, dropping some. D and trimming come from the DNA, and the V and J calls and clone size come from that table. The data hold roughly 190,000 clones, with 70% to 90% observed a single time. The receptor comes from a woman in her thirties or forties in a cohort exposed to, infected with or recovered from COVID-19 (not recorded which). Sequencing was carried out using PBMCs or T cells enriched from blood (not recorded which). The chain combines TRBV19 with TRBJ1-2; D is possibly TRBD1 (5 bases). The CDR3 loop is CASSINPGGGYTF. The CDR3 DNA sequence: TGTGCCAGTAGTATTAACCCCGGGGGTGGCTACACCTTC.